This entry is about one TCR beta chain. Amplified regions were TCR beta CDR3 sequences from RNA transcripts. First-round RT-PCR with HTBI primers amplified the TCR CDR3 region. Each CDR3 protein is one row after TCRdb ran MiXCR on the multiplex PCR reads. The sample comprises 600,000 or so distinct CDR3 sequences, roughly 17% of which are singletons, and less than 4.5% rests with the top ten. No progression to ophthalmopathy during 18 months of follow-up defined stable disease. Pregnant or lactating patients were excluded, as were those with uncontrolled infection or other autoimmune disease. The sample originates from a study of T cells in Graves' hyperthyroidism and ophthalmopathy. Per germline, CDR1 SGHTA and CDR2 FQGNSA. V was trimmed by 8 bases and J by 5 bases, leaving 16 bases between them. The CDR3 contains 14 residues.

The genes are TRBV7-2 and TRBJ2-1, with D uncertain. The sequenced sample consisted of blood. The TCR was taken from a woman in her 30s with Graves' hyperthyroidism. CDR3 DNA sequence: TGTGCCAGCCTCACCCAAACTGGAAACAATGAGCAGTTCTTC. Amino acids: CASLTQTGNNEQFF.